The 23 T cell receptor beta chains reported below all come from one sample, sequenced in a study of radiation and T cells in renal cell carcinoma. Repertoires were generated with immunoSEQ multiplex PCR, while TCRdb's copy carries only in-frame clones and drops some. This sample has some 150,000 clones, with about 86% found just once. Time point defined: blood 4 weeks post-SBRT, at nephrectomy. Specified treatment: 15 Gy SBRT to primary tumor, nephrectomy 4 weeks later. The material was blood, obtained from a patient whose treatment included radiotherapy and nephrectomy. These receptors were obtained from a woman in her 50s with renal cell carcinoma.

V is TRBV5-4 and J is TRBJ1-5; no clear D. The V end was cut by 4 bases, the J end by 4 bases, with 12 bases between. The CDR3 totals 14 residues. From germline, CDR1 is SGHNT and CDR2 YYREEE (reference sequence). CDR3 in DNA: TGTGCCAGCAGCCAAGATCTGGGGAATCAGCCCCAGCATTTT. As protein: CASSQDLGNQPQHF.

This sequence joins TRBV7-2 and TRBJ1-2; tentative D call: TRBD1 (6 bases). The CDR3 spans 15 residues. Germline V gives CDR1 SGHTA, CDR2 FQGNSA. V lost 5 bases to trimming and J lost 5 bases, with 18 bases between them. The CDR3 DNA sequence: TGTGCCAGCAGCCGACAGGATGACCGAATGTATGGCTACACCTTC. Translated, it gives CASSRQDDRMYGYTF.

This rearrangement joins TRBV10-3 to TRBJ2-7, with D maybe TRBD2 (6 bases). The CDR3 is 12 amino acids. Germline V lookup: CDR1 ENHRY, CDR2 SYGVKD. The V end was cut by 3 bases, the J end by 7 bases, with 10 bases between. The CDR3 loop is CAISEGGGEQYF. The CDR3 DNA reads as TGTGCCATCAGTGAAGGCGGAGGGGAGCAGTACTTC.

This clone was detected only a few times. The V and J genes are TRBV5-1 and TRBJ1-1; D may be TRBD1 (5 bases). V was trimmed by 2 bases and J by 2 bases, leaving 10 bases between them. CDR1 is SGHRS, CDR2 YFSETQ, per germline. CDR3 size: 14 residues. The CDR3 is CASSFTQGNTEAFF. Written as DNA, the CDR3 is TGCGCCAGCAGCTTTACCCAGGGAAACACTGAAGCTTTCTTT. Filled out from reference TRBV5-1 and TRBJ1-1, the complete variable domain reads KAGVTQTPRYLIKTRGQQVTLSCSPISGHRSVSWYQQTPGQGLQFLFEYFSETQRNKGNFPGRFSGRQFSNSRSEMNVSTLELGDSALYLCASSFTQGNTEAFFGQGTRLTVV.

CDR3 residues: CASSPQTGVPYNEQFF. The CDR3 nucleotides read TGTGCCAGCAGTCCTCAGACAGGGGTGCCCTACAATGAGCAGTTCTTC. V usage is TRBV27 and J usage is TRBJ2-1; 8 bases map to TRBD1. Germline assignment: CDR1 MNHEY and CDR2 SMNVEV (reference sequence). Losses at the gene ends were 5 bases for V and 2 bases for J; bases not matched to a gene: 8. The CDR3 is 16 residues long.

The CDR3 DNA sequence: TGCGCCAGCAGCCAAGACAGCTATGGCTACACCTTC. This sequence encodes CASSQDSYGYTF. The chain joins TRBV4-1 to TRBJ1-2; no clear D. Germline values: CDR1 MGHRA, CDR2 YSYEKL. V was shortened by 0 bases and J by 4 bases, with 3 bases between the two germline ends. The CDR3 runs 12 residues.

The chain links TRBV6-1 to TRBJ2-1, with TRBD1 matching 7 bases. Germline CDR1 is MNHNS and CDR2 is SASEGT. The CDR3 contains 15 residues. V lost 6 bases and J lost 0; bases outside the gene matches: 5. This chain's CDR3 is CASSLTGASYNEQFF. CDR3 coding DNA: TGTGCCAGCAGCCTAACAGGGGCCTCCTACAATGAGCAGTTCTTC.

This clone was counted a single time. J is TRBJ1-3 and V is TRBV9; a possible D gene is TRBD1 (6 bases). This CDR3 spans 15 amino acids. Germline V gene data show CDR1 as SGDLS and CDR2 as YYNGEE. The ends were cut back, 0 bases at V and 9 bases at J, with 16 bases in the middle. The DNA for the CDR3 is TGTGCCAGCAGCGTAGAGATCGGGGGCGAAGGCACCATATATTTT. Translation gives CASSVEIGGEGTIYF.

The V call is TRBV11-2, the J call TRBJ2-7; D may be TRBD1 (6 bases). Per germline, CDR1 SGHAT and CDR2 FQNNGV. V was shortened by 5 bases and J by 4 bases, with 21 bases between the two germline ends. The CDR3 loop spans 16 amino acids. CDR3: CASSRTLDSLGYEQYF. The DNA of the CDR3 is TGTGCCAGCAGCCGAACCCTGGACAGTCTCGGTTACGAGCAGTACTTC.

The rearrangement links TRBV7-8 to TRBJ2-2; D remains unclear. V was cut by 5 bases and J by 2 bases, with 3 bases left in between. This CDR3 contains 12 residues. Looked up from germline, CDR1 is SGHVS and CDR2 is FQNEAQ. CDR3 region: CASSPNTGELFF. In DNA form, the CDR3 reads TGTGCCAGCAGCCCCAACACCGGGGAGCTGTTTTTT. Filled out from reference TRBV7-8 and TRBJ2-2, the complete variable domain reads GAGVSQSPRYKVAKRGQDVALRCDPISGHVSLFWYQQALGQGPEFLTYFQNEAQLDKSGLPSDRFFAERPEGSVSTLKIQRTQQEDSAVYLCASSPNTGELFFGEGSRLTVL.

The chain combines TRBV7-2 with TRBJ1-2; TRBD1 is a possible D gene (6 bases). V was pared by 5 bases and J by 2 bases, with 12 bases between. Germline values: CDR1 SGHTA, CDR2 FQGNSA. This CDR3 comprises 14 residues. CDR3 nucleotide sequence: TGTGCCAGCAGCCCGTGGCAGGGGAACTATGGCTACACCTTC. Translated: CASSPWQGNYGYTF.

The CDR3, as DNA: TGTGCCAGCCTTAGAGATATCTATGGCTACACCTTC. Amino acid sequence: CASLRDIYGYTF. The chain employs TRBV6-6 and TRBJ1-2; D not resolved. In germline, CDR1 is MNHNY, CDR2 SVGAGI (reference sequence). This CDR3 is 12 amino acids long. Trimming stripped 8 bases from V and 4 bases from J, with 11 bases between.

The J gene is TRBJ2-4, the V gene TRBV7-2, with D possibly being TRBD2 (6 bases). The germline V and J ends were trimmed by 6 bases and 0 bases, with 18 bases remaining between them. This CDR3 spans 17 amino acids. Germline loops: CDR1 SGHTA, CDR2 FQGNSA. CDR3 in DNA: TGTGCCAGCAGTGGTCAAAAGGGCGGGGTAGCCAAAAACATTCAGTACTTC. It encodes CASSGQKGGVAKNIQYF.

The chain carries TRBV2 and TRBJ2-2, with 8 bases lining up with TRBD2. The germline CDR1 and CDR2 sequences are SNHLY and FYNNEI. The J segment lost 5 bases and the V segment lost 3 bases, leaving 17 bases of the junction unmatched. There are 19 residues in the CDR3. The DNA for the CDR3 is TGTGCCAGCAGTGATCAGGGTGGCCAGCGGGAGTTATGGACCGGGGAGCTGTTTTTT. This encodes CASSDQGGQRELWTGELFF.

This chain links TRBV7-2 with TRBJ2-1; D ambiguous. CDR3 length: 16 residues. Germline V gene data show CDR1 as SGHTA and CDR2 as FQGNSA. V was cut by 1 base and J by 7 bases, with 17 bases left in between. CDR3 region: CASSLVSGYSNNEQFF. CDR3 coding DNA: TGTGCCAGCAGCTTAGTTTCTGGCTACAGTAATAATGAGCAGTTCTTC.

The genes are TRBV5-6 and TRBJ2-5; TRBD1 matches 9 bases. This CDR3 is 16 amino acids long. V lost 2 bases to trimming and J lost 0 bases; unmatched junction nucleotides: 5. Germline V gene lookup returns CDR1 SGHDT and CDR2 YYEEEE. The CDR3 region has the DNA TGTGCCAGCAGCTTTACCGGGACAGGGTACCAAGAGACCCAGTACTTC. Amino acid sequence: CASSFTGTGYQETQYF.

The rearrangement joins TRBV6-4 to TRBJ2-3, with D hard to call. Germline CDR1 and CDR2: MRHNA and SNTAGT. This CDR3 comprises 14 residues. V shed 6 bases and J shed 2 bases, with 12 bases lying between them. The CDR3 loop is CASRQELYTDTQYF. CDR3 DNA sequence: TGTGCCAGCAGGCAGGAACTCTACACAGATACGCAGTATTTT.

The chain is built from TRBV7-2 and TRBJ2-7, with TRBD2 as a possible D gene (6 bases). Deletions cut 5 bases from V and 4 bases from J, with 15 bases between. Germline V gene lookup returns CDR1 SGHTA and CDR2 FQGNSA. The CDR3 covers 14 residues. The CDR3 is CASSDPGLAYEQYF. The CDR3 nucleotides read TGTGCCAGCAGCGATCCGGGACTCGCGTACGAGCAGTACTTC.

This sequence joins TRBV19 and TRBJ1-1; perhaps TRBD1 as D (5 bases). The CDR3 loop spans 13 amino acids. Trimming removed 4 bases at V and 0 bases at J, with 6 bases between. Germline V gives CDR1 LNHDA, CDR2 SQIVND (reference sequence). The CDR3 bases are TGTGCCAGTAGTAAGGGGCTGAACACTGAAGCTTTCTTT. It encodes CASSKGLNTEAFF. Combining the CDR3 with reference TRBV19 and TRBJ1-1 gives the whole variable domain DGGITQSPKYLFRKEGQNVTLSCEQNLNHDAMYWYRQDPGQGLRLIYYSQIVNDFQKGDIAEGYSVSREKKESFPLTVTSAQKNPTAFYLCASSKGLNTEAFFGQGTRLTVV.

This clone was found a few times. This chain joins TRBV19 and TRBJ2-7; 10 bases align to TRBD1. The CDR3 runs to 15 residues. Germline V gene data show CDR1 as LNHDA and CDR2 as SQIVND (reference sequence). V shed 4 bases, J shed 2 bases, and the junction held 5 bases outside the gene matches. The CDR3 sequence: CASSKGTGVPYEQYF. The CDR3 nucleotides are TGTGCCAGTAGTAAGGGGACAGGGGTGCCCTACGAGCAGTACTTC.

The rearrangement joins TRBV29-1 to TRBJ2-3, with a possible D match to TRBD2 (6 bases). The CDR3 spans 12 residues. Per germline, CDR1 SQVTM and CDR2 ANQGSEA. V was trimmed by 8 bases and J by 2 bases, leaving 11 bases between them. Written as DNA, the CDR3 is TGCAGCTCCTCGGGGGACACAGATACGCAGTATTTT. It is translated as CSSSGDTDTQYF.

The chain joins TRBV10-1 to TRBJ1-1, with D possibly being TRBD1 (6 bases). This CDR3 is 14 amino acids long. Trimming removed 4 bases from V and 5 bases from J, with 14 bases in between. Germline CDR1 is WNHNN and CDR2 is SYGVQD (reference sequence). DNA for the CDR3: TGCGCCAGCAGTGCGGGCCAGGGGATGACTGAAGCTTTCTTT. It specifies CASSAGQGMTEAFF.

V is TRBV30 and J is TRBJ2-7; D not certain. In germline, CDR1 is GTSNPN, CDR2 SVGIG (reference sequence). This CDR3 is built from 11 residues. V dropped 2 bases and J dropped 6 bases, with 8 bases sitting between them. The CDR3 nucleotides read TGTGCCTGGAGTTCGAGAGGCGAGCAGTACTTC. This codes for CAWSSRGEQYF.